The TCR beta chain described here comes from a study of T cell changes during pregnancy in multiple sclerosis. The data were produced by immunoSEQ multiplex PCR, yet TCRdb's version contains in-frame clones alone and is incomplete. The sample includes some 100,000 clones, 90% to 95% of them seen just once. The ends were cut back, 10 bases at V and 3 bases at J, with 12 bases in the middle. CDR1 and CDR2 from the germline V gene are MNHEY and SMNVEV (reference sequence). The CDR3 spans 12 residues. The TCR was taken from a female donor with multiple sclerosis, enrolled in a pregnancy study. This chain links TRBV27 with TRBJ1-2; D might be TRBD1 (6 bases). The specimen comprised peripheral blood, sampled before pregnancy. DNA of the CDR3: TGTGCCACCCTCAACAGGGACTATGGCTACACCTTC. Translating it yields CATLNRDYGYTF.